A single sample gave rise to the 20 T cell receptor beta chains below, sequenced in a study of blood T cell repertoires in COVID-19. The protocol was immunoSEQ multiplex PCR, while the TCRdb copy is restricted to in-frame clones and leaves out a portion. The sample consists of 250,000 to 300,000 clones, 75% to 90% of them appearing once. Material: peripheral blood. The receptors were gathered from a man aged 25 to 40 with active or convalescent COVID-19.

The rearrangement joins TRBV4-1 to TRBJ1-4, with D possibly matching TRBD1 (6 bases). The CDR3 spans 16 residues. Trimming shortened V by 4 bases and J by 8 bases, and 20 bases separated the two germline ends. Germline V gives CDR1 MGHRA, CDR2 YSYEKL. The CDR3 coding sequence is TGCGCCAGCAGCCTCCGTTCCGGGACAACGAGGGAAAAACTGTTTTTT. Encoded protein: CASSLRSGTTREKLFF.

The CDR3 spells CASSKQRGAGTEAFF. The CDR3, as DNA: TGTGCCAGTAGTAAACAGCGTGGAGCGGGCACTGAAGCTTTCTTT. V is TRBV19 and J is TRBJ1-1; no reliable D call. The CDR3 length is 15 residues. Trimming left V 4 bases short and J 4 bases short, with 16 bases between. Germline V CDR1 and CDR2: LNHDA, SQIVND (reference sequence).

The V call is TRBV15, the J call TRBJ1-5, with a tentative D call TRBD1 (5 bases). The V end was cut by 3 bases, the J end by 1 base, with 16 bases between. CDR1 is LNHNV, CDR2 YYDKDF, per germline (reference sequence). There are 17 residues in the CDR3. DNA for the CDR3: TGTGCCACCAGCAGTCAAGGTCTCCGGGGGAGCAATCAGCCCCAGCATTTT. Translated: CATSSQGLRGSNQPQHF.

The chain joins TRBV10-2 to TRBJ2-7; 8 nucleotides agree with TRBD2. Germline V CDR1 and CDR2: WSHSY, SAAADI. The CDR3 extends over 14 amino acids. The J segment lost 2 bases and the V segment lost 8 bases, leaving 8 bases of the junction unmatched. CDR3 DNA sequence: TGCGCCAGCGCTCGGGGGGGTTCCACCTACGAGCAGTACTTC. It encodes CASARGGSTYEQYF.

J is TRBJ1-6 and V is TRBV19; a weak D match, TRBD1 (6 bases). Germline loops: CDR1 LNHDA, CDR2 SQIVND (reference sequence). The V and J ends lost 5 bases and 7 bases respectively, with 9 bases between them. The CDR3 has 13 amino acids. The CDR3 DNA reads TGTGCCAGTAGTCCGGACAGAAATTCACCCCTCCACTTT. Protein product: CASSPDRNSPLHF. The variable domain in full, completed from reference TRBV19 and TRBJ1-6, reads DGGITQSPKYLFRKEGQNVTLSCEQNLNHDAMYWYRQDPGQGLRLIYYSQIVNDFQKGDIAEGYSVSREKKESFPLTVTSAQKNPTAFYLCASSPDRNSPLHFGNGTRLTVT.

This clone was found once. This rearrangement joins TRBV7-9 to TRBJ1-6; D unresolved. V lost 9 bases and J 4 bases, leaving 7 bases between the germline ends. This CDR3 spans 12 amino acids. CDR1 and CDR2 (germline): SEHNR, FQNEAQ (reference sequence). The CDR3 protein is CASGGYNSPLHF. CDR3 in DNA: TGTGCCAGTGGAGGGTATAATTCACCCCTCCACTTT.

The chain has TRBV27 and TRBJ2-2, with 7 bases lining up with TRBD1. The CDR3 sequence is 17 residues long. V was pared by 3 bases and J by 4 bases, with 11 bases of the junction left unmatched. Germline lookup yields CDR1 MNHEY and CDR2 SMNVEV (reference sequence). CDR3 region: CASSFQQGSMSTGELFF. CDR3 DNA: TGTGCCAGCAGTTTCCAACAGGGGTCGATGAGCACCGGGGAGCTGTTTTTT.

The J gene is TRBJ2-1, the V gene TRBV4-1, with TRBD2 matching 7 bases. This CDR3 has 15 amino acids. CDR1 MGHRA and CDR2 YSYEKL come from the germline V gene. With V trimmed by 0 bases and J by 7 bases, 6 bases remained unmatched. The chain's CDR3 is CASSQDLRGINEQFF. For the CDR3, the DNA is TGCGCCAGCAGCCAAGATTTGCGGGGGATAAATGAGCAGTTCTTC.

The CDR3: CSVEGRGGNGYTF. The DNA for the CDR3 is TGCAGCGTTGAAGGCAGAGGAGGGAATGGCTACACCTTC. The chain links TRBV29-1 to TRBJ1-2, with D unclear. This CDR3 region has 13 residues. The V and J ends lost 1 base and 6 bases respectively, with 12 bases between them. Germline V CDR1 and CDR2: SQVTM, ANQGSEA. The full variable domain, its missing parts supplied by reference TRBV29-1 and TRBJ1-2, is SAVISQKPSRDICQRGTSLTIQCQVDSQVTMMFWYRQQPGQSLTLIATANQGSEATYESGFVIDKFPISRPNLTFSTLTVSNMSPEDSSIYLCSVEGRGGNGYTFGSGTRLTVV.

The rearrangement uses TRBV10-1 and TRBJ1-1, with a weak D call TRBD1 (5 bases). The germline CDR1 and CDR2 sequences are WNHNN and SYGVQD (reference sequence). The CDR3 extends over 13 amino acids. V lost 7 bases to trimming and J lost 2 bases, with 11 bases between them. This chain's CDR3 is CASTQGRNTEAFF. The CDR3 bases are TGCGCCAGCACTCAGGGCCGAAACACTGAAGCTTTCTTT.

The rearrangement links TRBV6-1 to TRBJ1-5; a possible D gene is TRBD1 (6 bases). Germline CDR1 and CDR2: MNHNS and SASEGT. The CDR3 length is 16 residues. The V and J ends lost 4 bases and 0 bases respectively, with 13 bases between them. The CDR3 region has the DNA TGTGCCAGCAGTGGGCTAACAGGGTATAGCAATCAGCCCCAGCATTTT. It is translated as CASSGLTGYSNQPQHF.

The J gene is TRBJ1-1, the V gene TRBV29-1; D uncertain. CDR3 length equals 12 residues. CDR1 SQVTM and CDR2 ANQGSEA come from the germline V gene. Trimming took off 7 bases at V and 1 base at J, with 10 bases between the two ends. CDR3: CSAGGGNTEAFF. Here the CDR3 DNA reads TGCAGCGCCGGAGGTGGGAACACTGAAGCTTTCTTT. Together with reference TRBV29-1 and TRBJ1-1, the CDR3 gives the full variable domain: SAVISQKPSRDICQRGTSLTIQCQVDSQVTMMFWYRQQPGQSLTLIATANQGSEATYESGFVIDKFPISRPNLTFSTLTVSNMSPEDSSIYLCSAGGGNTEAFFGQGTRLTVV.

CDR3 sequence reads: CAWARLYTEAFF. CDR3 bases: TGTGCCTGGGCTAGACTGTACACTGAAGCTTTCTTT. V and J are TRBV30 and TRBJ1-1; no clear D. V was cut by 5 bases and J by 3 bases, with 10 bases left in between. Germline V CDR1 and CDR2: GTSNPN, SVGIG (reference sequence). The CDR3 consists of 12 residues.

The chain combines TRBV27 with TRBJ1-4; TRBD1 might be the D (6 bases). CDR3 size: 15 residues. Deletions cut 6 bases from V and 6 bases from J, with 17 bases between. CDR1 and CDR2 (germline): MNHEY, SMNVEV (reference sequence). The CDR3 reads CASRSWGHLDEKLFF. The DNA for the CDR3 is TGTGCCAGCAGAAGTTGGGGGCACTTAGATGAAAAACTGTTTTTT.

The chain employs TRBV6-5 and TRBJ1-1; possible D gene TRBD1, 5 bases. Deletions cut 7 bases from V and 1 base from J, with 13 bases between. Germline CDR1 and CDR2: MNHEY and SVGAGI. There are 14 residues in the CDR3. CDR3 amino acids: CASMHGGANTEAFF. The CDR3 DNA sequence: TGTGCCAGCATGCACGGTGGGGCGAACACTGAAGCTTTCTTT.

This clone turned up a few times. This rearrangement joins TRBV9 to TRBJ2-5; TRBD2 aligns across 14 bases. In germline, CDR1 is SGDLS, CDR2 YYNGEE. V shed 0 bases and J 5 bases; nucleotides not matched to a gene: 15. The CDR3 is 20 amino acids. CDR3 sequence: CASSVGQMATSGGVRETQYF. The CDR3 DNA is TGTGCCAGCAGCGTAGGTCAGATGGCGACTAGCGGGGGGGTCAGGGAGACCCAGTACTTC.

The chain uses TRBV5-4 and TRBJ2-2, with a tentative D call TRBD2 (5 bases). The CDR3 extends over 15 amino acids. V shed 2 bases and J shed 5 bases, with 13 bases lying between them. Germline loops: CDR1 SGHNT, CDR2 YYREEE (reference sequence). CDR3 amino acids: CASSLAGVGTGELFF. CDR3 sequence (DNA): TGTGCCAGCAGCTTAGCCGGGGTGGGAACCGGGGAGCTGTTTTTT.

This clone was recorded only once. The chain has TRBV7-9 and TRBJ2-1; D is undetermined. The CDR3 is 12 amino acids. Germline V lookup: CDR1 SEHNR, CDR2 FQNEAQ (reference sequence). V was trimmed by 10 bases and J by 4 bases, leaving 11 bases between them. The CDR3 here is CATERWYNEQFF. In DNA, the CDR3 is TGTGCCACTGAACGGTGGTACAATGAGCAGTTCTTC.

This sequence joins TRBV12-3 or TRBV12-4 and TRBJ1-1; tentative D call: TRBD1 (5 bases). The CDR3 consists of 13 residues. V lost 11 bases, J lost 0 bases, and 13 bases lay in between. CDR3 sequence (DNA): TGTGCCGGGCGGGACGGATTGAACACTGAAGCTTTCTTT. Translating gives CAGRDGLNTEAFF.

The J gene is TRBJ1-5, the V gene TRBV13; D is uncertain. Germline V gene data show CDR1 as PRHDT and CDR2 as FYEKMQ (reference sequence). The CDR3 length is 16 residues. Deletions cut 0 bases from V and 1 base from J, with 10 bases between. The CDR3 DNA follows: TGTGCCAGCAGCTTAGGCGGGTCCCTCAGCAATCAGCCCCAGCATTTT. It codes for CASSLGGSLSNQPQHF.